The rows below give T cell receptor beta chains drawn from one sample of a study of blood T cell repertoires in COVID-19. The method was immunoSEQ multiplex PCR; TCRdb's version includes in-frame clones alone and lacks a portion of them. The sample records more than 100,000 clones, roughly 90% being singletons. Source material: peripheral blood. The origin of the receptors is a woman of 80 years or more in a cohort sampled during active COVID-19. CDR3s include the opening cysteine and the closing phenylalanine or tryptophan. The order of the fields is J gene, V gene, clone size, D gene, CDR3 protein, CDR3 DNA. A D gene is named only where the DNA matches it firmly. Only some rows state a clone size, as once, few, many or a class for expanded clones.

j_call: TRBJ2-1; v_call: TRBV6-5; clone_size: NA; d_call: NA; cdr3_aa: CASNRGGNEQFF; cdr3_nt: TGTGCCAGCAACAGGGGGGGGAATGAGCAGTTCTTC
j_call: TRBJ2-7; v_call: TRBV10-3; clone_size: NA; d_call: NA; cdr3_aa: CAISESIPRGEQYF; cdr3_nt: TGTGCCATCAGTGAGTCGATTCCTCGGGGCGAGCAGTACTTC
j_call: TRBJ1-4; v_call: TRBV6-5; clone_size: NA; d_call: NA; cdr3_aa: CASSQHPTNEKLFF; cdr3_nt: TGTGCCAGCAGTCAACACCCAACTAATGAAAAACTGTTTTTT
j_call: TRBJ2-1; v_call: TRBV14; clone_size: NA; d_call: TRBD2; cdr3_aa: CASSQKPERGGQWYNEQFF; cdr3_nt: TGTGCCAGCAGCCAAAAACCCGAGCGGGGGGGCCAGTGGTACAATGAGCAGTTCTTC
j_call: TRBJ2-3; v_call: TRBV5-1; clone_size: NA; d_call: NA; cdr3_aa: CASSSQGASSVRTDTQYF; cdr3_nt: TGCGCCAGCAGCTCCCAAGGGGCTTCTAGCGTACGCACAGATACGCAGTATTTT
j_call: TRBJ2-2; v_call: TRBV9; clone_size: NA; d_call: TRBD2; cdr3_aa: CASSVAPTSGGASGELFF; cdr3_nt: TGTGCCAGCAGCGTAGCTCCAACTAGCGGGGGGGCGTCCGGGGAGCTGTTTTTT
j_call: TRBJ2-7; v_call: TRBV7-2; clone_size: NA; d_call: TRBD2; cdr3_aa: CASSFSPSGAYEQYF; cdr3_nt: TGTGCCAGCAGCTTTTCGCCTAGCGGGGCCTACGAGCAGTACTTC
j_call: TRBJ1-1; v_call: TRBV5-4; clone_size: NA; d_call: TRBD1; cdr3_aa: CAITMGQGWNTEAFF; cdr3_nt: TGTGCCATAACAATGGGACAGGGGTGGAACACTGAAGCTTTCTTT
j_call: TRBJ1-1; v_call: TRBV7-9; clone_size: NA; d_call: NA; cdr3_aa: CASSSLGAGEAFF; cdr3_nt: TGTGCCAGCAGCTCCCTAGGAGCTGGTGAAGCTTTCTTT
j_call: TRBJ1-2; v_call: TRBV10-3; clone_size: NA; d_call: NA; cdr3_aa: CAISESPAELDYGYTF; cdr3_nt: TGTGCCATCAGTGAGTCCCCCGCCGAGCTGGACTATGGCTACACCTTC
j_call: TRBJ2-6; v_call: TRBV7-3; clone_size: NA; d_call: NA; cdr3_aa: CASSPQGMSSGANVLTF; cdr3_nt: TGTGCCAGCAGCCCTCAGGGGATGAGCTCTGGGGCCAACGTCCTGACTTTC
j_call: TRBJ1-2; v_call: TRBV14; clone_size: large; d_call: NA; cdr3_aa: CASSPYSSSNGYTF; cdr3_nt: TGTGCCAGCAGCCCCTACAGTAGTTCCAATGGCTACACCTTC
j_call: TRBJ2-7; v_call: TRBV27; clone_size: NA; d_call: TRBD2; cdr3_aa: CASSRGLAGKYEQYF; cdr3_nt: TGTGCCAGCAGTCGGGGACTAGCGGGAAAATACGAGCAGTACTTC
j_call: TRBJ2-1; v_call: TRBV24-1; clone_size: NA; d_call: TRBD1; cdr3_aa: CAISDDRGSNYNEQFF; cdr3_nt: TGTGCCATTTCAGATGACAGGGGGTCAAACTACAATGAGCAGTTCTTC
j_call: TRBJ2-1; v_call: TRBV5-4; clone_size: NA; d_call: NA; cdr3_aa: CASSLEPGGVINEQFF; cdr3_nt: TGTGCCAGCAGCTTGGAACCGGGGGGCGTCATCAATGAGCAGTTCTTC
j_call: TRBJ2-1; v_call: TRBV5-5; clone_size: NA; d_call: NA; cdr3_aa: CASSLPFRDNEQFF; cdr3_nt: TGTGCCAGCAGCTTGCCCTTCCGGGACAATGAGCAGTTCTTC